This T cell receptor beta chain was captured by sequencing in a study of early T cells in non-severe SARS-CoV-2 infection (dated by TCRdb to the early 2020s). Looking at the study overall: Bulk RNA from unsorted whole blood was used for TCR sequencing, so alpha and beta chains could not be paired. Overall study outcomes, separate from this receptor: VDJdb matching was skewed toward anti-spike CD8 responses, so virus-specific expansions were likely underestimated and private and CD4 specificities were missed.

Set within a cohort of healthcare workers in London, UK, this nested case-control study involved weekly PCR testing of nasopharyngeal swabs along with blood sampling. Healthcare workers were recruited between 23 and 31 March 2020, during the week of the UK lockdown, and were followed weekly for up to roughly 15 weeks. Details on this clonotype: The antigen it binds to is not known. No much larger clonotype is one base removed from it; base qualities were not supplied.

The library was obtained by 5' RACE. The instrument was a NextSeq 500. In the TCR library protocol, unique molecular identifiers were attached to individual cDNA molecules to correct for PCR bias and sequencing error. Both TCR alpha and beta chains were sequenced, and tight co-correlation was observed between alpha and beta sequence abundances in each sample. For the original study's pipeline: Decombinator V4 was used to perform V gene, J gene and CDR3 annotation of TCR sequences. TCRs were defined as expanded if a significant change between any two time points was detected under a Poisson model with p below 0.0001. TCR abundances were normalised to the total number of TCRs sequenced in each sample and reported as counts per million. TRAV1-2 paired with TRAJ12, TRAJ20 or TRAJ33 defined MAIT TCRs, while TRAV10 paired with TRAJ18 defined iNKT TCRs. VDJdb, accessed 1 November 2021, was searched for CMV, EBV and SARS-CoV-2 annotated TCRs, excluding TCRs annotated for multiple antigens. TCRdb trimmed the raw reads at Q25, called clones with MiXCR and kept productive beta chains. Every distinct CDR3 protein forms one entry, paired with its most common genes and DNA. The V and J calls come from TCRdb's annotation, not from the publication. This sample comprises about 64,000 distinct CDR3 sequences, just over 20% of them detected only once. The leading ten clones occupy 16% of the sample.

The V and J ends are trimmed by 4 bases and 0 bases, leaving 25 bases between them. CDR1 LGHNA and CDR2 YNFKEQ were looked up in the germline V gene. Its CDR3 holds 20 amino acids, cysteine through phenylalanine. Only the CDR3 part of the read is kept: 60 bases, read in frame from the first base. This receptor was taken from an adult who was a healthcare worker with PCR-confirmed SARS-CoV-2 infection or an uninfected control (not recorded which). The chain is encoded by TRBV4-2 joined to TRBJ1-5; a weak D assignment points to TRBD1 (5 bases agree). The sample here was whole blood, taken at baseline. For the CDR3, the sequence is CASSPALGLGVGDSNQPQHF. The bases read TGTGCCAGCAGCCCGGCCCTGGGCCTTGGGGTAGGGGATAGCAATCAGCCCCAGCATTTT.